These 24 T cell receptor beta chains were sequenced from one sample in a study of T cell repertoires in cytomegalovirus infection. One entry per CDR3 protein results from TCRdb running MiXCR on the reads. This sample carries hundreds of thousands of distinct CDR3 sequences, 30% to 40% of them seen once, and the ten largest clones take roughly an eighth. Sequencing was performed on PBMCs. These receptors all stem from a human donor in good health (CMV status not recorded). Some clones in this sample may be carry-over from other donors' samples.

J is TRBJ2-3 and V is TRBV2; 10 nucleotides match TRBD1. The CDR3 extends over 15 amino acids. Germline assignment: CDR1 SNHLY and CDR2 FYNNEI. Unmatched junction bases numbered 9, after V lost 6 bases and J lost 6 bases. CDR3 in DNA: TGTGCCAGCAGCCCCCGACAGGGGGCTGGTGATACGCAGTATTTT. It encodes CASSPRQGAGDTQYF. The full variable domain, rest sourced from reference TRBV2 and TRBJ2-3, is EPEVTQTPSHQVTQMGQEVILRCVPISNHLYFYWYRQILGQKVEFLVSFYNNEISEKSEIFDDQFSVERPDGSNFTLKIRSTKLEDSAMYFCASSPRQGAGDTQYFGPGTRLTVL.

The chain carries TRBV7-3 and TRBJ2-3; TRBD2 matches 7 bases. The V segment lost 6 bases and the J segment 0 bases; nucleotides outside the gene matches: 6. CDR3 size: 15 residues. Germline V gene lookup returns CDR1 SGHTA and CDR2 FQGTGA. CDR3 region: CASSTGSGSTDTQYF. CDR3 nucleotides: TGTGCCAGCAGTACGGGTAGCGGGAGCACAGATACGCAGTATTTT.

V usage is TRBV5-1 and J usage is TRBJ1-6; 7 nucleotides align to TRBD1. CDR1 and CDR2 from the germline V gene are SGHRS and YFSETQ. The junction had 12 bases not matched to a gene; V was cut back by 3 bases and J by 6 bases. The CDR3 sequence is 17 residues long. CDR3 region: CASSSRPDGTVNSPLHF. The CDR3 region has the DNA TGCGCCAGCAGCTCACGCCCGGACGGGACAGTTAATTCACCCCTCCACTTT.

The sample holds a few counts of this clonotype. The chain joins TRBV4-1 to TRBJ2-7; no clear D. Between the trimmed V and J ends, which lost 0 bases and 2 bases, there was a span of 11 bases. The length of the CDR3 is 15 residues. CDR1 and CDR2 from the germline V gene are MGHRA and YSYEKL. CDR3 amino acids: CASSQDWGDTYEQYF. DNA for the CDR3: TGCGCCAGCAGCCAAGATTGGGGTGATACCTACGAGCAGTACTTC.

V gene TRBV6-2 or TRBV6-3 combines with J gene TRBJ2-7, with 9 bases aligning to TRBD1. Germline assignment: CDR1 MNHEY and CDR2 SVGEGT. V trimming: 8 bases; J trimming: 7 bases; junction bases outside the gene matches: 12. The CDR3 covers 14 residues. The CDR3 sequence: CASRSVGQGGEQYF. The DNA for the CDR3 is TGTGCCAGCCGATCGGTGGGACAGGGAGGGGAGCAGTACTTC.

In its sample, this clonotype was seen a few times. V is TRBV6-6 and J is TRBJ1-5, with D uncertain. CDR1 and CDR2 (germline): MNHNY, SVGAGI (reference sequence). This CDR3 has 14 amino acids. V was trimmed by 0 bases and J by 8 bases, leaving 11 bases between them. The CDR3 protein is CASSYSIRREPQHF. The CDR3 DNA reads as TGTGCCAGCAGTTACTCGATCCGAAGGGAGCCCCAGCATTTT.

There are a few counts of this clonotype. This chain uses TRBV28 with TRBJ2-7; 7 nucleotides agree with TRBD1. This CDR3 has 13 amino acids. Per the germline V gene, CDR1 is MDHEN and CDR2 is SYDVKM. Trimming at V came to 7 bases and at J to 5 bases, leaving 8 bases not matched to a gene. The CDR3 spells CASTHLGTDEQYF. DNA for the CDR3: TGTGCCAGCACCCATCTGGGGACAGACGAGCAGTACTTC.

The chain's CDR3 is CASSLNREQPQHF. The CDR3 DNA is TGCGCCAGCAGCCTAAATCGGGAGCAGCCCCAGCATTTT. The genes are TRBV4-1 and TRBJ1-5; D not resolved. Looked up from germline, CDR1 is MGHRA and CDR2 is YSYEKL. Deletions cut 4 bases from V and 7 bases from J, with 11 bases between. The CDR3 loop spans 13 amino acids.

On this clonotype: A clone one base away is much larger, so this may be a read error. CDR3: CASSLAAKTNYCYTF. In DNA, the CDR3 is TGTGCCAGCAGCTTAGCGGCCAAGACTAACTATTGCTACACCTTC. The rearrangement uses TRBV7-2 and TRBJ1-2; D gene uncertain. The CDR3 covers 15 residues. Germline V gene data show CDR1 as SGHTA and CDR2 as FQGNSA.

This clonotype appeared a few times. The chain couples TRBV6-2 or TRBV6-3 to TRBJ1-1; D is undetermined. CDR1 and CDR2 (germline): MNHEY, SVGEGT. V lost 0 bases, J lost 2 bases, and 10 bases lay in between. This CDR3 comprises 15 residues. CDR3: CASSYSTAINTEAFF. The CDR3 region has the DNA TGTGCCAGCAGTTACTCGACCGCAATCAACACTGAAGCTTTCTTT.

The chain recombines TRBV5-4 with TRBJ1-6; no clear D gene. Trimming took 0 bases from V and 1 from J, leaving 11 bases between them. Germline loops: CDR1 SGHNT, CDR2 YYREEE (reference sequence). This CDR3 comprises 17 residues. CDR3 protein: CASSLADPGSYNSPLHF. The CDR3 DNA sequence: TGTGCCAGCAGCTTGGCCGACCCTGGGTCCTATAATTCACCCCTCCACTTT.

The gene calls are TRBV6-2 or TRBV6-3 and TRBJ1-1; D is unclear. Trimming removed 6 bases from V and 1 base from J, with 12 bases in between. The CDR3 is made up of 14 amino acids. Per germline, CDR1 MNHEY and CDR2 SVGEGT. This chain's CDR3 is CASSQNGENTEAFF. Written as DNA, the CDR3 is TGTGCCAGCAGCCAGAATGGAGAGAACACTGAAGCTTTCTTT.

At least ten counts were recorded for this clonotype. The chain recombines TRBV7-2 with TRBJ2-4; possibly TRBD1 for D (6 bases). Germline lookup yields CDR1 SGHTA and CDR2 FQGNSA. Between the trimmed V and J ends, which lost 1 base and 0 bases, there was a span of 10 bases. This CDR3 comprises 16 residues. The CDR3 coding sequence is TGTGCCAGCAGCTTAGGGACAGCCCTAGCCAAAAACATTCAGTACTTC. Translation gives CASSLGTALAKNIQYF.

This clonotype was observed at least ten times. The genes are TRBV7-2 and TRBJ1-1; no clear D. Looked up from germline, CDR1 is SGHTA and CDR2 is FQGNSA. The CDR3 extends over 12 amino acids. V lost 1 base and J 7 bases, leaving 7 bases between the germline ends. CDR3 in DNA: TGTGCCAGCAGCTTAGGCTCAAATGAAGCTTTCTTT. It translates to CASSLGSNEAFF. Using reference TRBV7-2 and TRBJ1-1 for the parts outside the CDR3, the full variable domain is GAGVSQSPSNKVTEKGKDVELRCDPISGHTALYWYRQSLGQGLEFLIYFQGNSAPDKSGLPSDRFSAERTGGSVSTLTIQRTQQEDSAVYLCASSLGSNEAFFGQGTRLTVV.

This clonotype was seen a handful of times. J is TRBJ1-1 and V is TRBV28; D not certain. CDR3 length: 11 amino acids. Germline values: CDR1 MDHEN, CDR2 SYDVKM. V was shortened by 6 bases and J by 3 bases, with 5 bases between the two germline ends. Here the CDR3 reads CASSTHTEAFF. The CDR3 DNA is TGTGCCAGCAGCACCCACACTGAAGCTTTCTTT. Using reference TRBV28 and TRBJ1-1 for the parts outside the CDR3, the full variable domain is DVKVTQSSRYLVKRTGEKVFLECVQDMDHENMFWYRQDPGLGLRLIYFSYDVKMKEKGDIPEGYSVSREKKERFSLILESASTNQTSMYLCASSTHTEAFFGQGTRLTVV.

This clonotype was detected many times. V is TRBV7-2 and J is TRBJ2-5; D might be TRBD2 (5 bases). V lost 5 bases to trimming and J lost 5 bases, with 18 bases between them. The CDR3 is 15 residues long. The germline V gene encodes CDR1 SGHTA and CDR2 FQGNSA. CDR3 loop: CASSRLGVRHETQYF. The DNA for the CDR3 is TGTGCCAGCAGCCGCCTCGGGGTGCGTCACGAGACCCAGTACTTC.

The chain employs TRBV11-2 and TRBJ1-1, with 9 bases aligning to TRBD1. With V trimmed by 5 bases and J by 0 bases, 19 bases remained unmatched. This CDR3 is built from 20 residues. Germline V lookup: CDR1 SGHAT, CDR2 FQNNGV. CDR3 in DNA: TGTGCCAGCAGCCCCCCCCTTCGCACGGGACAGGGAATAATGAACACTGAAGCTTTCTTT. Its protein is CASSPPLRTGQGIMNTEAFF.

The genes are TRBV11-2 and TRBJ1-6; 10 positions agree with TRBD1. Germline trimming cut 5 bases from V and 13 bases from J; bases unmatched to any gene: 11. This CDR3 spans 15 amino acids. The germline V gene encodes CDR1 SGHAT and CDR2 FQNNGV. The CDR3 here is CASSPGTGAPMPLHF. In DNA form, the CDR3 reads TGTGCCAGCAGCCCCGGGACAGGGGCCCCTATGCCCCTCCACTTT.

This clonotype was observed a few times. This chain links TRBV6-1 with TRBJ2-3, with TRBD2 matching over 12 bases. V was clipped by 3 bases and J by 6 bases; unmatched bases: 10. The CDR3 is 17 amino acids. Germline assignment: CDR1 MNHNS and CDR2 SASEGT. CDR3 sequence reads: CASSEALAGGLGDTQYF. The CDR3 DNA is TGTGCCAGCAGTGAGGCCCTAGCGGGGGGGCTGGGGGATACGCAGTATTTT.

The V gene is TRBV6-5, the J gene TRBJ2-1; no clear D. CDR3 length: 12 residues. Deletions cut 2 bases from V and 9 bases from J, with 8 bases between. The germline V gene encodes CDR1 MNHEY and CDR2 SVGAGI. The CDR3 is CASSYVHLEQFF. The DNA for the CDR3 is TGTGCCAGCAGTTACGTTCACCTTGAGCAGTTCTTC.

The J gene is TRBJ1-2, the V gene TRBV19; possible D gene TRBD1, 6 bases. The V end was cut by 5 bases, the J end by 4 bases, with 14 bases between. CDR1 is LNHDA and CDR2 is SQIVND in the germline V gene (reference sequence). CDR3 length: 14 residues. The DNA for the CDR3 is TGTGCCAGTAGTGCACGGGGGGCGAGCTATGGCTACACCTTC. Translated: CASSARGASYGYTF.

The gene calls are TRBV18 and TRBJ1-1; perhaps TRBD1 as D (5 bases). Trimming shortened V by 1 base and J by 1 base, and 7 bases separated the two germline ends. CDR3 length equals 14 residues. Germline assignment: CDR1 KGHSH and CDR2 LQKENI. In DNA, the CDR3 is TGTGCCAGCTCACCACTGGACAAGAACACTGAAGCTTTCTTT. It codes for CASSPLDKNTEAFF.

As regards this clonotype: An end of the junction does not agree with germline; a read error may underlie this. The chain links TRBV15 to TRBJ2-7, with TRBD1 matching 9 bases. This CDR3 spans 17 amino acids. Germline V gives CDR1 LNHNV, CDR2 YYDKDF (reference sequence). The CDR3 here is CATSSIRTGDVPYEKYF. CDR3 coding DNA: TGTGCCACCAGCAGTATTAGGACAGGGGACGTTCCCTACGAGAAGTACTTC.

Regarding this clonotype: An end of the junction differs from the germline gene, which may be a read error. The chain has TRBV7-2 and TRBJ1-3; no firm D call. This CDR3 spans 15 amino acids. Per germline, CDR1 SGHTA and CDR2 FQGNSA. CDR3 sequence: CASSWGFPPGHTIYF. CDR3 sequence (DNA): TGTGCCAGCAGCTGGGGTTTTCCACCTGGACACACCATATATTTT.